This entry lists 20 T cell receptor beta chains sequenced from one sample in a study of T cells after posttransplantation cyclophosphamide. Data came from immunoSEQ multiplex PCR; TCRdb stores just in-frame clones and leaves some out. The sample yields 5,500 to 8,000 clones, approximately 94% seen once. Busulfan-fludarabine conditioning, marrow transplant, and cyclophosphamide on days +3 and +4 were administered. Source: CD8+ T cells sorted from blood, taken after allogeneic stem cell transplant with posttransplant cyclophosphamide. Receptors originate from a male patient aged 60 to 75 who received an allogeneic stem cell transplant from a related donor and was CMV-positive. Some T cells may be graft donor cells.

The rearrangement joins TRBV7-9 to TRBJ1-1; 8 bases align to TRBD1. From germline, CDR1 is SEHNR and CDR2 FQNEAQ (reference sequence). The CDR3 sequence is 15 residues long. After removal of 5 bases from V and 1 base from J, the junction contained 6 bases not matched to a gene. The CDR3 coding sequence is TGTGCCAGCAGCCTCGGACAGGGAACGAACACTGAAGCTTTCTTT. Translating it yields CASSLGQGTNTEAFF.

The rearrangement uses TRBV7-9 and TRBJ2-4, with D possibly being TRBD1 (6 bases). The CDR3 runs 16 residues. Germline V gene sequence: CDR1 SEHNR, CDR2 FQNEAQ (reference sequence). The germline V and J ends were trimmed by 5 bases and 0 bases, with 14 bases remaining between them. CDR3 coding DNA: TGTGCCAGCAGCCCAGGGGTACGGAAAGCCAAAAACATTCAGTACTTC. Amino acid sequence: CASSPGVRKAKNIQYF.

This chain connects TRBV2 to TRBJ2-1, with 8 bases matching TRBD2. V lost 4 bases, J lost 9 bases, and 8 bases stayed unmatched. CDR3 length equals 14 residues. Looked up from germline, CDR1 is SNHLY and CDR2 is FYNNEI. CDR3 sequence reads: CASSARTSFGEQFF. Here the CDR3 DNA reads TGTGCCAGCAGTGCCAGGACTAGCTTCGGTGAGCAGTTCTTC.

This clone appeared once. The CDR3 region is CASSHTGTLKRGYTF. In DNA form, the CDR3 reads TGCGCCAGCAGCCACACCGGGACACTTAAACGAGGCTACACCTTC. The V gene is TRBV4-3, the J gene TRBJ1-2; a possible D gene is TRBD1 (6 bases). V was shortened by 3 bases and J by 8 bases, with 19 bases between the two germline ends. This CDR3 has 15 residues. CDR1 LGHNA and CDR2 YSLEER come from the germline V gene.

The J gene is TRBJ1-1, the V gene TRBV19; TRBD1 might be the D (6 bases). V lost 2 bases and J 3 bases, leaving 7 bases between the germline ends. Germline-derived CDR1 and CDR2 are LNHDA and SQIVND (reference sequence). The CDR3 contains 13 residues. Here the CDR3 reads CASSIWGHTEAFF. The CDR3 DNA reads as TGTGCCAGTAGTATATGGGGGCACACTGAAGCTTTCTTT.

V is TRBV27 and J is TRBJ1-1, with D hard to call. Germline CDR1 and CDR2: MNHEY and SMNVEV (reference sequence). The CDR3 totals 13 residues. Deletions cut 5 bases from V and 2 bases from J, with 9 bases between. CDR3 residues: CASSPGGNTEAFF. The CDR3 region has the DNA TGTGCCAGCAGTCCGGGAGGTAACACTGAAGCTTTCTTT.

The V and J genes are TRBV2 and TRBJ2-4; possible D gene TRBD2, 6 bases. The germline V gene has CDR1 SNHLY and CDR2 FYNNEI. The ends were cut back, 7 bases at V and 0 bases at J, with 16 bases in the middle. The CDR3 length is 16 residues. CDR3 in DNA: TGTGCCAGCATCCTCGACGGCGGGGTAGCCAAAAACATTCAGTACTTC. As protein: CASILDGGVAKNIQYF.

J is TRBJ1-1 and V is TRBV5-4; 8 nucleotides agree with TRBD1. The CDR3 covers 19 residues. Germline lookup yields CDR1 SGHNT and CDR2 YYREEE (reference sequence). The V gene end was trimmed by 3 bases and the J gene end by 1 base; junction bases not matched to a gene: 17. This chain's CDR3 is CASSSDPIQGAGSNTEAFF. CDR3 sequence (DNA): TGTGCCAGCAGCTCCGATCCTATCCAGGGGGCTGGATCGAACACTGAAGCTTTCTTT. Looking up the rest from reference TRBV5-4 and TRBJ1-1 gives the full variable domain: ETGVTQSPTHLIKTRGQQVTLRCSSQSGHNTVSWYQQALGQGPQFIFQYYREEENGRGNFPPRFSGLQFPNYSSELNVNALELDDSALYLCASSSDPIQGAGSNTEAFFGQGTRLTVV.

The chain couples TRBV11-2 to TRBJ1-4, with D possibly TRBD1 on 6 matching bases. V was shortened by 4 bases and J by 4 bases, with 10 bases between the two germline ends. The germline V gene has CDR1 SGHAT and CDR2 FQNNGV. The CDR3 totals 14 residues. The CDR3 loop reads CASSSDSYNEKLFF. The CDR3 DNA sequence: TGTGCCAGCAGCTCGGACAGTTATAATGAAAAACTGTTTTTT.

The chain's CDR3 is CASSLGTGNTEAFF. CDR3 sequence (DNA): TGTGCCAGCAGCTTAGGGACAGGGAACACTGAAGCTTTCTTT. This chain uses TRBV7-3 with TRBJ1-1; 8 positions match TRBD1. CDR1 and CDR2 from the germline V gene are SGHTA and FQGTGA. The CDR3 spans 14 residues. V gave up 2 bases and J gave up 1 base; unmatched junction bases: 0.

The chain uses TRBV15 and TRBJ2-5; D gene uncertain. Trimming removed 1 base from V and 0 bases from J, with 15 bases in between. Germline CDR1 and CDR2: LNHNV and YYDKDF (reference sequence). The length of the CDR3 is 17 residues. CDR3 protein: CATSRASVTPYQETQYF. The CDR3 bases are TGTGCCACCAGCAGAGCATCTGTGACACCGTACCAAGAGACCCAGTACTTC. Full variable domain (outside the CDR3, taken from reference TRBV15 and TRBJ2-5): DAMVIQNPRYQVTQFGKPVTLSCSQTLNHNVMYWYQQKSSQAPKLLFHYYDKDFNNEADTPDNFQSRRPNTSFCFLDIRSPGLGDTAMYLCATSRASVTPYQETQYFGPGTRLLVL.

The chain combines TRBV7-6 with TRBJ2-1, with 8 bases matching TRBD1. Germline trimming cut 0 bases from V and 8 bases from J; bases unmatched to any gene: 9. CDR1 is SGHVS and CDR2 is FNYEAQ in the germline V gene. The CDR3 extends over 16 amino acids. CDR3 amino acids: CASSLAQGQGSDEQFF. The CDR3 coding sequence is TGTGCCAGCAGCTTAGCGCAAGGACAGGGAAGCGATGAGCAGTTCTTC.

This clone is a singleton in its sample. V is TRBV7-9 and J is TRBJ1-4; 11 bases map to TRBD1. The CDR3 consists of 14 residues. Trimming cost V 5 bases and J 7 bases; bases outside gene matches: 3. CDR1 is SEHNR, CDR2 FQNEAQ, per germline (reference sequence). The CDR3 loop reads CASSIGTGGEKLFF. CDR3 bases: TGTGCCAGCAGCATCGGGACAGGGGGTGAAAAACTGTTTTTT.

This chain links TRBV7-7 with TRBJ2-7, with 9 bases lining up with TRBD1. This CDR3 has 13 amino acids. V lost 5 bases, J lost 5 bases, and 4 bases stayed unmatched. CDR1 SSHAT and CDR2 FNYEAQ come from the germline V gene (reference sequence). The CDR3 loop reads CASSAWTGDEQYF. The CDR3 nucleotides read TGTGCCAGCAGCGCATGGACAGGGGACGAGCAGTACTTC.

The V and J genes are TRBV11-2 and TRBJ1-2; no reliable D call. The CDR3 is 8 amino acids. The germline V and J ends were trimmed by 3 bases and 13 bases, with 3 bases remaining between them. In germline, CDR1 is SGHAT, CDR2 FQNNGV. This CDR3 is CASSFGTF. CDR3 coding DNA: TGTGCCAGCAGCTTCGGCACCTTC.

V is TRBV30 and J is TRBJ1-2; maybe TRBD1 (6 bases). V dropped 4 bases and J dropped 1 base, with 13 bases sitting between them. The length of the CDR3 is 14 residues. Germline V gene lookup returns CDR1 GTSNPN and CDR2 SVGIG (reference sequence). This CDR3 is CAWMAGANNYGYTF. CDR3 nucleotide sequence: TGTGCCTGGATGGCAGGGGCGAATAACTATGGCTACACCTTC.

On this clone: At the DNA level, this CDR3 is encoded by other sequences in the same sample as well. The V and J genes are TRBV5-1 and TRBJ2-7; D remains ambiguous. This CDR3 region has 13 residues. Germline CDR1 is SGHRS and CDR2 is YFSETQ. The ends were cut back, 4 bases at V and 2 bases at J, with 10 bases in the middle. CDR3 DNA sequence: TGCGCCAGCAGCCCGACGGAGACCTACGAGCAGTACTTC. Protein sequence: CASSPTETYEQYF.

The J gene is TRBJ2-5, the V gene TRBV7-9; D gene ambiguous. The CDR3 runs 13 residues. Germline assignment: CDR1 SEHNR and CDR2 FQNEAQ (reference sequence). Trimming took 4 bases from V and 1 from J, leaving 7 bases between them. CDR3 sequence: CASSSQSQETQYF. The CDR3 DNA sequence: TGTGCCAGCAGCTCCCAGTCCCAAGAGACCCAGTACTTC. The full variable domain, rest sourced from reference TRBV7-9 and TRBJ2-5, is DTGVSQNPRHKITKRGQNVTFRCDPISEHNRLYWYRQTLGQGPEFLTYFQNEAQLEKSRLLSDRFSAERPKGSFSTLEIQRTEQGDSAMYLCASSSQSQETQYFGPGTRLLVL.

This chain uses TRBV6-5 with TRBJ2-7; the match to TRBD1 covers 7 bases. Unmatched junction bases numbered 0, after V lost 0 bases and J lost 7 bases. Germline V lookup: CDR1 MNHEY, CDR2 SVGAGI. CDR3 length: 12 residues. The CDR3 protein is CASSYSTGEQYF. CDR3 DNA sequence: TGTGCCAGCAGTTACTCGACAGGGGAGCAGTACTTC.

The CDR3 coding sequence is TGTGCCAGCAGCTCATGGACAGCTTACTCCTACGAGCAGTACTTC. Protein sequence: CASSSWTAYSYEQYF. The gene calls are TRBV5-4 and TRBJ2-7, with D possibly matching TRBD1 (6 bases). Trimming left V 3 bases short and J 0 bases short, with 13 bases between. The CDR3 has 15 residues. From germline, CDR1 is SGHNT and CDR2 YYREEE (reference sequence).